This T cell receptor (beta chain) was retrieved from a study of siplizumab effects on memory and regulatory T cells. A note on this clone: The antigen remains undetermined.

Generated by immunoSEQ multiplex PCR, the TCRdb table keeps only in-frame clones and is missing some. The sample has 100,000 or so clones, over 90% seen once. Germline V gene sequence: CDR1 LNHDA, CDR2 SQIVND (reference sequence). V shed 6 bases and J shed 0 bases, with 6 bases lying between them. The CDR3 extends over 13 amino acids. The study's findings and limits: The Treg-derived share of mappable alloreactive CD4+ clones averaged 68.8% with siplizumab and about 30% in controls. Researchers could not give a naive or memory phenotype to roughly 75-96% of proliferating CD4+ or CD8+ clones.

This TCR was recovered from a human donor in good health. Sequencing was carried out using non-Treg CD4+ T cells sorted from blood. The chain links TRBV19 to TRBJ1-3; D is unclear. The CDR3 spells CASRQFSGNTIYF. In DNA form, the CDR3 reads TGTGCCAGTAGACAGTTCTCTGGAAACACCATATATTTT.